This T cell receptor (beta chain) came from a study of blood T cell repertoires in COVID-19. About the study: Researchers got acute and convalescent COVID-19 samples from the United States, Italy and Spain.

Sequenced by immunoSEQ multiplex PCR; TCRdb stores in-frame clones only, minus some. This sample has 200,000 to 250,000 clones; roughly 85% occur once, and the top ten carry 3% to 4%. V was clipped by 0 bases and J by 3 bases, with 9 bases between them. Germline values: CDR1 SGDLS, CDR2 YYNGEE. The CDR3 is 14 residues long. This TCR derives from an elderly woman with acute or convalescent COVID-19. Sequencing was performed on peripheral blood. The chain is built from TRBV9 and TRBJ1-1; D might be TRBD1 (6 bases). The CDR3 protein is CASSVGTEDTEAFF. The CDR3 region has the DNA TGTGCCAGCAGCGTAGGGACAGAAGACACTGAAGCTTTCTTT.